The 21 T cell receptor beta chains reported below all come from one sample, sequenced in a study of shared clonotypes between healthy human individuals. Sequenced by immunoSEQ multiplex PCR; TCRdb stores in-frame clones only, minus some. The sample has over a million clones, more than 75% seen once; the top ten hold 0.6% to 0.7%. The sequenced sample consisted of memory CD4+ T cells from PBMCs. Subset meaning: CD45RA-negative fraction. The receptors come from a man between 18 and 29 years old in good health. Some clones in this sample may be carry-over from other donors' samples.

DNA for the CDR3: TGTGCCAGCAACTTAGGGGGTGTTAGCACAGATACGCAGTATTTT. This encodes CASNLGGVSTDTQYF. The chain links TRBV28 to TRBJ2-3; weak D call: TRBD1 (6 bases). Deletions cut 7 bases from V and 0 bases from J, with 14 bases between. The germline V gene encodes CDR1 MDHEN and CDR2 SYDVKM. The CDR3 is 15 amino acids.

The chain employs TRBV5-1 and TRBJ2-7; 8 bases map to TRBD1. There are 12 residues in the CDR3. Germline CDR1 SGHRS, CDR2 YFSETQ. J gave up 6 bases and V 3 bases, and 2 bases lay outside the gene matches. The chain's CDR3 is CASSSGQGEQYF. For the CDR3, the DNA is TGCGCCAGCAGCTCCGGACAGGGCGAGCAGTACTTC.

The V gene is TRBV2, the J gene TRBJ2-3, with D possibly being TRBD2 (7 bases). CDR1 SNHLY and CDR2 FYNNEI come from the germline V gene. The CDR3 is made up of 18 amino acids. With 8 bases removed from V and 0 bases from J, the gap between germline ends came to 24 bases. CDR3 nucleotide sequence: TGTGCCAGCGAGGGGGGGACAAGGTGGGACTCTAGCACAGATACGCAGTATTTT. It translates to CASEGGTRWDSSTDTQYF.

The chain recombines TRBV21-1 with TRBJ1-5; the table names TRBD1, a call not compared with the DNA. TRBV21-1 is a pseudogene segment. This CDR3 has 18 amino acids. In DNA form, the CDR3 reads TGTGCCAGCAGCAAAGAAGGGACAGGGGGCACCTGCGATCAGCCCCAGCATTTT. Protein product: CASSKEGTGGTCDQPQHF.

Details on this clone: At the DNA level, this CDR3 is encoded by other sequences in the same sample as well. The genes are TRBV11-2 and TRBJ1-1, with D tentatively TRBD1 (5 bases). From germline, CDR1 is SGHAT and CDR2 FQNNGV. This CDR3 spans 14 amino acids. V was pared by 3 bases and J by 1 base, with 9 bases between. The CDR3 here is CASSLGTGNTEAFF. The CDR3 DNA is TGTGCCAGCAGCTTGGGCACAGGGAACACTGAAGCTTTCTTT.

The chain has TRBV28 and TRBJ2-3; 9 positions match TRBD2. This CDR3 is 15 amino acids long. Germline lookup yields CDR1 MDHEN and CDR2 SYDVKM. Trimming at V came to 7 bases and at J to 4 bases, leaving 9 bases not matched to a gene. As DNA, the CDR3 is TGTGCCAGCACTCGTCCTAGCGGGATGCCAGATACGCAGTATTTT. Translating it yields CASTRPSGMPDTQYF. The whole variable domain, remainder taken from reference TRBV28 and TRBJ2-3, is DVKVTQSSRYLVKRTGEKVFLECVQDMDHENMFWYRQDPGLGLRLIYFSYDVKMKEKGDIPEGYSVSREKKERFSLILESASTNQTSMYLCASTRPSGMPDTQYFGPGTRLTVL.

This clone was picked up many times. The CDR3 reads CASSKSGTPWETQYF. DNA for the CDR3: TGTGCCAGCAGCAAATCCGGGACACCCTGGGAGACCCAGTACTTC. The chain has TRBV11-1 and TRBJ2-5; D is possibly TRBD1 (6 bases). V was trimmed by 5 bases and J by 5 bases, leaving 18 bases between them. The CDR3 has 15 residues. Germline V lookup: CDR1 SGHAT, CDR2 FQDESV (reference sequence).

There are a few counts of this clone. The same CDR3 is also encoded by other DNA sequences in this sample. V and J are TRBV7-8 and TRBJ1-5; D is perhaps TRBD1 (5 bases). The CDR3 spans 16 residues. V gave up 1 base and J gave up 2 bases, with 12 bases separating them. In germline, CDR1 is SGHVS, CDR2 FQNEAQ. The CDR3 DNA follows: TGTGCCAGCAGCTTAGGGGGACGCGTGGGCAATCAGCCCCAGCATTTT. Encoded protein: CASSLGGRVGNQPQHF.

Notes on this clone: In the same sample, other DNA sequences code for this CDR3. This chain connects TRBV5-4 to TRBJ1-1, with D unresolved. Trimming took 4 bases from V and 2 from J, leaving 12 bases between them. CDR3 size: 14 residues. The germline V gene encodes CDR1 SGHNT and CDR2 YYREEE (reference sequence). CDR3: CASSLSQSNTEAFF. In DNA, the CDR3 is TGTGCCAGCAGCCTTTCTCAGTCAAACACTGAAGCTTTCTTT.

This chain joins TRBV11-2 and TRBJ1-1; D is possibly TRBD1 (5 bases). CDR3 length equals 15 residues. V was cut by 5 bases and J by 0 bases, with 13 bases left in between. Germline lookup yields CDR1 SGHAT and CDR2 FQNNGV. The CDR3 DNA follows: TGTGCCAGCAGCCCTAGACAGTACATGAACACTGAAGCTTTCTTT. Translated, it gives CASSPRQYMNTEAFF.

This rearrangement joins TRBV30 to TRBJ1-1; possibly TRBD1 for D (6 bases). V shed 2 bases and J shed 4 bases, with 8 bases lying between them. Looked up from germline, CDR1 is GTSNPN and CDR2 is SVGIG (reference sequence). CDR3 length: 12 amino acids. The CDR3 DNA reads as TGTGCCTGGAGTTCGGACAGCACTGAAGCTTTCTTT. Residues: CAWSSDSTEAFF.

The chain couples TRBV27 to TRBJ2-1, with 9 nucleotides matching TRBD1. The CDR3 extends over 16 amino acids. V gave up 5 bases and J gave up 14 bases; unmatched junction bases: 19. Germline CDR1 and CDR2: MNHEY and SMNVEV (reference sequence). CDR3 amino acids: CASSAVPGQGPTSKFF. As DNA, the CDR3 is TGTGCCAGCAGTGCTGTCCCGGGACAGGGACCGACTAGCAAGTTCTTC.

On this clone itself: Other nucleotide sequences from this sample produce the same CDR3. CDR3: CASTRDSYEQYF. For the CDR3, the DNA is TGTGCCAGCACCCGGGACAGCTACGAGCAGTACTTC. The rearrangement joins TRBV7-9 to TRBJ2-7, with TRBD1 matching 7 bases. The CDR3 runs 12 residues. The germline gives CDR1 SEHNR, CDR2 FQNEAQ (reference sequence). Germline trimming cut 7 bases from V and 3 bases from J; bases unmatched to any gene: 3.

As DNA, the CDR3 is TGTGCCAGCAGCTTAGCGGGTTCAGATACGCAGTATTTT. Its protein is CASSLAGSDTQYF. The gene calls are TRBV7-8 and TRBJ2-3; no clear D. Deletions cut 0 bases from V and 4 bases from J, with 5 bases between. The CDR3 covers 13 residues. Germline V lookup: CDR1 SGHVS, CDR2 FQNEAQ.

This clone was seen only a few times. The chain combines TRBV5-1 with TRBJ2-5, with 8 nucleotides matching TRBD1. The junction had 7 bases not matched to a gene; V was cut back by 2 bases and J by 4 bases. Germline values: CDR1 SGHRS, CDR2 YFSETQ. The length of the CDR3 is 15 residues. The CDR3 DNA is TGCGCCAGCAGCTTAACAGGGGGTCGGGGAGAGACCCAGTACTTC. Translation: CASSLTGGRGETQYF. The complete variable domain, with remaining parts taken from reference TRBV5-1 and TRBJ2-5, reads KAGVTQTPRYLIKTRGQQVTLSCSPISGHRSVSWYQQTPGQGLQFLFEYFSETQRNKGNFPGRFSGRQFSNSRSEMNVSTLELGDSALYLCASSLTGGRGETQYFGPGTRLLVL.

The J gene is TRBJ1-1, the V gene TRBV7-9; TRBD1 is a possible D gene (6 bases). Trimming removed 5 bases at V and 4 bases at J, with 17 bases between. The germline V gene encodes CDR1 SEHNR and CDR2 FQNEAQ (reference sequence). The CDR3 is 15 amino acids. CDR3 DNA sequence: TGTGCCAGCAGCGTCGCCCCGGGGGCCATCACTGAAGCTTTCTTT. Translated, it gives CASSVAPGAITEAFF. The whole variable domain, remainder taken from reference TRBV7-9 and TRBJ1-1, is DTGVSQNPRHKITKRGQNVTFRCDPISEHNRLYWYRQTLGQGPEFLTYFQNEAQLEKSRLLSDRFSAERPKGSFSTLEIQRTEQGDSAMYLCASSVAPGAITEAFFGQGTRLTVV.

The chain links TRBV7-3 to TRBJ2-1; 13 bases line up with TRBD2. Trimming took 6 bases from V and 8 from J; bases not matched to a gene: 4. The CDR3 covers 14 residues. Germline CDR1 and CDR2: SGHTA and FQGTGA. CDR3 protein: CASSRTSGGHEQFF. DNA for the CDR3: TGTGCCAGCAGTCGGACTAGCGGGGGCCATGAGCAGTTCTTC. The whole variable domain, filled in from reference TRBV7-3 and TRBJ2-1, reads GAGVSQTPSNKVTEKGKYVELRCDPISGHTALYWYRQSLGQGPEFLIYFQGTGAADDSGLPNDRFFAVRPEGSVSTLKIQRTERGDSAVYLCASSRTSGGHEQFFGPGTRLTVL.

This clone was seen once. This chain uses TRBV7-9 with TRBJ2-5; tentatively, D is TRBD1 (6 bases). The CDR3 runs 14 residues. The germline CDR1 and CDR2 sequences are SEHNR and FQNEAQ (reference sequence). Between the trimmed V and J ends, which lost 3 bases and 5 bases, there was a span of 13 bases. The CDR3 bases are TGTGCCAGCAGCTTCATTGCAGGGGAGGAGACCCAGTACTTC. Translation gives CASSFIAGEETQYF.

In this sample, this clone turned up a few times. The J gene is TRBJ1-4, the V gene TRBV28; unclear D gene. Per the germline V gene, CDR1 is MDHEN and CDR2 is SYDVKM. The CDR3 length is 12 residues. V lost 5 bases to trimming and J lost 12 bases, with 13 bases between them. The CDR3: CASSQEARQLFF. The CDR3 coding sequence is TGTGCCAGCAGTCAAGAAGCCCGCCAACTGTTTTTT.

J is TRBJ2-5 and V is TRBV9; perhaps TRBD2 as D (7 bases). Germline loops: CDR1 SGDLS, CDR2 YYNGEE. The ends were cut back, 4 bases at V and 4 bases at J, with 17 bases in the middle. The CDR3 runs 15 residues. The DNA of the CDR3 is TGTGCCAGCAGCCCTCGACTAGCCAGGGGAGAGACCCAGTACTTC. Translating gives CASSPRLARGETQYF.

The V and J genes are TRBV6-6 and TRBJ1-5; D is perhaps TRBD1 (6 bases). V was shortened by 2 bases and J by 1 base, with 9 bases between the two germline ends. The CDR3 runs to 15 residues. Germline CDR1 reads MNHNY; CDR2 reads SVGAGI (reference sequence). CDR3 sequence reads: CASSYGGASNQPQHF. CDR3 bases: TGTGCCAGCAGTTACGGGGGGGCAAGCAATCAGCCCCAGCATTTT.